This T cell receptor beta chain was sequenced for a study of blood T cell repertoires in COVID-19. For the study at large: From the United States, Italy and Spain came samples of acute and convalescent COVID-19. T cells, B-cell-depleted T cells, or PBMCs provided the cDNA or gDNA that served as material.

J lost 5 bases, V lost 2 bases, and 6 bases had no gene match. In germline, CDR1 is SEHNR, CDR2 FQNEAQ (reference sequence). The CDR3 covers 15 residues. In terms of age and location, participants ranged from roughly 18 to 100 years and lived in about 25 US areas. Assignments of participants to cohorts depended upon their own reported clinical history. Measured with immunoSEQ multiplex PCR; TCRdb has only the in-frame clones, and not every one. The sample comprises a few hundred thousand clones, roughly four fifths of which are singletons, and about 4.8% rests with the top ten. The source material was PBMCs or T cells enriched from blood (not recorded which). The TCR sequence derives from a woman aged 45-65 years who had recovered from COVID-19. The chain combines TRBV7-9 with TRBJ1-2; 9 bases line up with TRBD1. The CDR3 loop is CASSLREQGAYGYTF. In DNA form, the CDR3 reads TGTGCCAGCAGCTTAAGGGAACAGGGGGCTTATGGCTACACCTTC.